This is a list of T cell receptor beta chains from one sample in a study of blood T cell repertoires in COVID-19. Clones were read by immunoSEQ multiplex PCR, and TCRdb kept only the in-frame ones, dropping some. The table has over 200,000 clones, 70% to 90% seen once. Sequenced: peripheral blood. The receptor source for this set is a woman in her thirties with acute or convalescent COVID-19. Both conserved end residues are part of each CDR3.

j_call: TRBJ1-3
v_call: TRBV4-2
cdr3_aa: CASSLQDRADSGNTIYF

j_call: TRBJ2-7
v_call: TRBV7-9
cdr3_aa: CASSFVNRGPYEQYF

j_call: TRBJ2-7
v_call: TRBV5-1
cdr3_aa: CASTRTGDEQYF

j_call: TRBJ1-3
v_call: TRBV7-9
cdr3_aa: CASSIGQRRNTIYF

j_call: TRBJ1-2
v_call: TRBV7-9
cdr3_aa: CASSFLSDRGKDYGYTF

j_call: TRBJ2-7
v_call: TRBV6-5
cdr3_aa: CASRAVAGVPYEQYF

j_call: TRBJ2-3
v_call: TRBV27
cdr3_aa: CASSLGLLAADTQYF

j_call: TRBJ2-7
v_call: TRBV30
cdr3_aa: CAWRFGGSSYEQYF

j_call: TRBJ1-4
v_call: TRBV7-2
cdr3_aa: CASSLDRGPTNEKLFF

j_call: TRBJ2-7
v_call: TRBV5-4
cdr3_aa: CASGTSPTSGSFDEQYF

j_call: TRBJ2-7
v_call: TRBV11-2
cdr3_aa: CASSLPRGRAAEQYF

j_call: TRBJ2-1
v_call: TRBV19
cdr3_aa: CASSRLAGNNEQFF

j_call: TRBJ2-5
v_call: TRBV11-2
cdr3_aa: CASSYLRVGAQYF

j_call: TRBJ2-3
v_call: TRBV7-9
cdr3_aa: CASSFPAGGDTQYF

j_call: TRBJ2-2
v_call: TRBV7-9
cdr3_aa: CASSLVRGVTGELFF

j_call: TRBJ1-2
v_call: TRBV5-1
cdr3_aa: CASSSGTVYGYTF

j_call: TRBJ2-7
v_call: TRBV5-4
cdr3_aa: CASSWMTSVPLDEQYF

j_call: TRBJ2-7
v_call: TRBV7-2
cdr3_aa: CASSLGVYEQYF

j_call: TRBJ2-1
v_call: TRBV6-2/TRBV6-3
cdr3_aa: CASSLNTLLAGPNEQFF

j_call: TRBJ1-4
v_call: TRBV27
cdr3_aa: CASMRQGAGEKLFF

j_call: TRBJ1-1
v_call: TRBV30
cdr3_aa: CAWTRTEAFF

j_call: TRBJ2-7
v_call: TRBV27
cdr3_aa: CASSLFSGHEQYF

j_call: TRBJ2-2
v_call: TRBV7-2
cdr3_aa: CASSLVAFGELFF

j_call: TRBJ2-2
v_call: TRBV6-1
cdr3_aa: CASSDAVGELFF

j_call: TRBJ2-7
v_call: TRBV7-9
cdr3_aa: CASSSTTGTGTYEQYF

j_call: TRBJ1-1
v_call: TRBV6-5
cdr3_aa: CASSSPQGLNTEAFF

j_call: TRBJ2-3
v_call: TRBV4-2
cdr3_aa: CASSPLLRGLAGEVTDTQYF

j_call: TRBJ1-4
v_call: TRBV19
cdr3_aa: CASSPRQERNEKLFF

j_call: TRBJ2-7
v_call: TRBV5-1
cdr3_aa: CASSFGGAYEQYF

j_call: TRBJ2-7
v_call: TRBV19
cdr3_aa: CASRVGGEQYF

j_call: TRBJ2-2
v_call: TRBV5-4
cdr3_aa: CASSPGDSRTGELFF

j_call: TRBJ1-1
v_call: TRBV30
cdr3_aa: CAGKTGRNTEAFF

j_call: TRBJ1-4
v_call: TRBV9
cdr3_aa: CASSVVGGTNEKLFF

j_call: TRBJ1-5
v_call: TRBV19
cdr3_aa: CASSFRQFNQPQHF

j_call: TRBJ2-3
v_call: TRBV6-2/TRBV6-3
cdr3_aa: CASSYTAGLAGGPGTDTQYF

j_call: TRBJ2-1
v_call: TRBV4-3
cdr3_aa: CASSQDPSGSSSYNEQFF

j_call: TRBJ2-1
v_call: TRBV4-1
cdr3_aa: CASRLGLATYNEQFF

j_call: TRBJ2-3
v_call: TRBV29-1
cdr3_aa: CSAGDTLSTDTQYF

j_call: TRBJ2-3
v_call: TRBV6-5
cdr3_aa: CASSRDRGMDTQYF

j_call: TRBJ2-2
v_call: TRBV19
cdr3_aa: CASRRQGIVAGELFF

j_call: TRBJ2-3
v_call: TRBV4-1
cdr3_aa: CASSQDELAGVQDTQYF

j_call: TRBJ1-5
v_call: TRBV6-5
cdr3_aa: CASSYGQGNQPQHF

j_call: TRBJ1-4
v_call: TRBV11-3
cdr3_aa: CASSRRVGGTNEKLFF

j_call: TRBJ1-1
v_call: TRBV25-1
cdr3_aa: CATRAGPTPAEAFF

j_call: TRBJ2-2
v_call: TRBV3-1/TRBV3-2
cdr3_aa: CASSQRTSGRDRELFF

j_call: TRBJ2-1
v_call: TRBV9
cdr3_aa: CASSVHGTSGNTEQFF

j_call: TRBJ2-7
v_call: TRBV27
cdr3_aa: CASRGVWYEQYF

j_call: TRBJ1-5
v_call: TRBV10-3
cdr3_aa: CAISEGQDSNQPQHF

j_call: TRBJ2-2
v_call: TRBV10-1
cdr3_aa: CARDRGLANTGELFF

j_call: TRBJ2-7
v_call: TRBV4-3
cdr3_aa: CASSQVVADYEQYF